The entry below gives a single T cell receptor (beta chain) sequence along with its context. This entry comes from a study of technical replicates of blood from several donors. Repertoires were generated with immunoSEQ multiplex PCR, while TCRdb's copy carries only in-frame clones and drops some. The table has about 75,000 clones, roughly 91% seen once. This CDR3 has 15 residues. With 5 bases removed from V and 3 bases from J, the gap between germline ends came to 13 bases. CDR1 and CDR2 from the germline V gene are SGHAT and FQNNGV. V usage is TRBV11-2 and J usage is TRBJ1-4; D not certain. This TCR came from a human donor in good health. Some clones in this sample may be carry-over from other donors' samples. Sequencing was carried out using T cells isolated from PBMCs. The CDR3 loop reads CASSGRRGSNEKLFF. The CDR3 nucleotides are TGTGCCAGCAGCGGTCGGCGAGGCTCTAATGAAAAACTGTTTTTT.